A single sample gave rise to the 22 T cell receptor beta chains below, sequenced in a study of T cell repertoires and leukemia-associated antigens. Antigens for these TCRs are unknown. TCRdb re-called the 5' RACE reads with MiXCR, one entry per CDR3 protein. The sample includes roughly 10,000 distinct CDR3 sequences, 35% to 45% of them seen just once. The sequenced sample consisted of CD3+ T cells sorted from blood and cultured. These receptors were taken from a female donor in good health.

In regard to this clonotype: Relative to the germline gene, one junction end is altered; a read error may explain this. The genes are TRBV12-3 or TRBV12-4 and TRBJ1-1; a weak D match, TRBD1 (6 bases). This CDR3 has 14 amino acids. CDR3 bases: TGTGCCAGCAGTTTGGGGACACAGAACACTGGAGCTTTCTTC. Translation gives CASSLGTQNTGAFF.

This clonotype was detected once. CDR3 region: CASSQRGLVRDTQYF. The CDR3 region has the DNA TGCGCCAGCAGCCAAAGAGGTTTAGTCAGGGATACGCAGTATTTT. This chain uses TRBV4-1 with TRBJ2-3, with D uncertain. Germline CDR1 reads MGHRA; CDR2 reads YSYEKL. V dropped 2 bases and J dropped 6 bases, with 15 bases sitting between them. CDR3 length equals 15 residues.

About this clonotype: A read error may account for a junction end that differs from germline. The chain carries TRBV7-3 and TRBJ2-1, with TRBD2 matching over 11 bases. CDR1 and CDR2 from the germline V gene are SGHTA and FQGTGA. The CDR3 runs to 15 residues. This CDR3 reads CASSGGLAEAHEQLF. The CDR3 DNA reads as TGTGCCAGCAGTGGGGGACTAGCGGAGGCCCATGAGCAGCTCTTC.

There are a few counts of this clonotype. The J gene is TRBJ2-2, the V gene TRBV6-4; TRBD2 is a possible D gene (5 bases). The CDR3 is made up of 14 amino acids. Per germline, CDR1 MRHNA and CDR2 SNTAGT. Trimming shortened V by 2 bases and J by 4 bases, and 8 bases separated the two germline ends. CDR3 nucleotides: TGTGCCAGCAGTGACGTCCGGGGCACCGGGGAGCTGTTTTTT. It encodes CASSDVRGTGELFF.

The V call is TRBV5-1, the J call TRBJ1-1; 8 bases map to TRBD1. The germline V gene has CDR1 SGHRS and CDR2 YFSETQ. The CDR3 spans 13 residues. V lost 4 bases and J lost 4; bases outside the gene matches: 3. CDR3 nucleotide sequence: TGCGCCAGCAGCCTCACAGGGGGCACTGAAGCTTTCTTT. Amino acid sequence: CASSLTGGTEAFF.

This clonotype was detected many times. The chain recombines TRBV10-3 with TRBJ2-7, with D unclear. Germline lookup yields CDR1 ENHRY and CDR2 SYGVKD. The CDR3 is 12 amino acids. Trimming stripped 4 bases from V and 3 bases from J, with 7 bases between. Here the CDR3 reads CAISVNSYEQYF. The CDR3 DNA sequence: TGTGCCATCAGTGTGAACAGCTACGAGCAGTACTTC.

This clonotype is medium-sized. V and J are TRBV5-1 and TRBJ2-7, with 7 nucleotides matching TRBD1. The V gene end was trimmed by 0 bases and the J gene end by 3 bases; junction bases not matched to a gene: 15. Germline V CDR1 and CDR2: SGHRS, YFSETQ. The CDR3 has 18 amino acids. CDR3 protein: CASSLVDQYRGNGYEQYF. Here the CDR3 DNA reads TGCGCCAGCAGCTTGGTAGACCAATACAGGGGAAATGGCTACGAGCAGTACTTC. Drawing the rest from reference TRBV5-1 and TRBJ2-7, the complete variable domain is KAGVTQTPRYLIKTRGQQVTLSCSPISGHRSVSWYQQTPGQGLQFLFEYFSETQRNKGNFPGRFSGRQFSNSRSEMNVSTLELGDSALYLCASSLVDQYRGNGYEQYFGPGTRLTVT.

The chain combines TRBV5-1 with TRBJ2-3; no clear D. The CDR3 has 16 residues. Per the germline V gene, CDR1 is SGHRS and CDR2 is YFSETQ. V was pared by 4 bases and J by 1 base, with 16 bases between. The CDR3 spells CASSPGFSPRTDTQYF. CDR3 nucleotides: TGCGCCAGCAGCCCTGGATTTTCCCCACGCACAGATACGCAGTATTTT.

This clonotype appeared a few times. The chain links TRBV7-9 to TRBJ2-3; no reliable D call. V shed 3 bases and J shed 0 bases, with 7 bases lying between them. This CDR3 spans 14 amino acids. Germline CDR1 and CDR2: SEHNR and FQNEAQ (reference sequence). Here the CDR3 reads CASSFGESTDTQYF. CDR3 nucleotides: TGTGCCAGCAGCTTTGGCGAGAGCACAGATACGCAGTATTTT.

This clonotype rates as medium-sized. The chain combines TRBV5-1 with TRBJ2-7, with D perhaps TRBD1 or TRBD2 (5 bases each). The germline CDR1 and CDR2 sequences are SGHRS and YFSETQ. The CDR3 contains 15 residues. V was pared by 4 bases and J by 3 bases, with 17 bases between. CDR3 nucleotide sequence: TGCGCCAGCAGCCTAGCCGAGACAGCCTACTACGAGCAGTACTTC. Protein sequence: CASSLAETAYYEQYF.

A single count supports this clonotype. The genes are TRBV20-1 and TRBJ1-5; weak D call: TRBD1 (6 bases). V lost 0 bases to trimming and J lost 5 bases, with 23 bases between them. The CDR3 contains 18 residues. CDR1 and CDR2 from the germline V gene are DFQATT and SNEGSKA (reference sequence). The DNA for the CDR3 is TGCAGTGCTAGAGATATGGGCCGTACAGGGACCAGGGATCAGCCCCAGCATTTT. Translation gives CSARDMGRTGTRDQPQHF.

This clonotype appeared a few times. CDR3 nucleotides: TGCAGTGCAAATCCTCCGGGACAGGGGGCTGGTACGCAGTATTTT. This sequence encodes CSANPPGQGAGTQYF. The chain links TRBV20-1 to TRBJ2-3; 12 bases are a match to TRBD1. Germline V gene sequence: CDR1 DFQATT, CDR2 SNEGSKA (reference sequence). This CDR3 spans 15 amino acids. With 6 bases clipped from V and 8 bases from J, the junction kept 12 bases outside the gene matches.

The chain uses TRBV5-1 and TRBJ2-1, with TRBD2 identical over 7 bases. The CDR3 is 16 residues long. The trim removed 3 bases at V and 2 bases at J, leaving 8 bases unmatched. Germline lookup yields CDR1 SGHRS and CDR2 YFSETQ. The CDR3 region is CASSWEGQATYNEQFF. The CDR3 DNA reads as TGCGCCAGCAGCTGGGAGGGTCAGGCAACCTACAATGAGCAGTTCTTC.

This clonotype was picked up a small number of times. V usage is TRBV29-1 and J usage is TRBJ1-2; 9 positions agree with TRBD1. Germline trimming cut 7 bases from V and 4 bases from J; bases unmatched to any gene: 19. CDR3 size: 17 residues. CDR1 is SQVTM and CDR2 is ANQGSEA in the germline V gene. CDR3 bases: TGCAGCGCCAACTTCGGGACAGGGCATAATTTTCTCTATGGCTACACCTTC. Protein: CSANFGTGHNFLYGYTF.

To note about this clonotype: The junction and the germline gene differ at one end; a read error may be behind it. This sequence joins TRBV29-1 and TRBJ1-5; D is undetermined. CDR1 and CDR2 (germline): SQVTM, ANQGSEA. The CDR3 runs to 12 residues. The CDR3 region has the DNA TGCAGCGTTGTGGCACCCAATCGGCCCCAGCATTTT. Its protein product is CSVVAPNRPQHF. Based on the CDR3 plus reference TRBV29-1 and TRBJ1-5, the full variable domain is SAVISQKPSRDICQRGTSLTIQCQVDSQVTMMFWYRQQPGQSLTLIATANQGSEATYESGFVIDKFPISRPNLTFSTLTVSNMSPEDSSIYLCSVVAPNRPQHFGDGTRLSIL.

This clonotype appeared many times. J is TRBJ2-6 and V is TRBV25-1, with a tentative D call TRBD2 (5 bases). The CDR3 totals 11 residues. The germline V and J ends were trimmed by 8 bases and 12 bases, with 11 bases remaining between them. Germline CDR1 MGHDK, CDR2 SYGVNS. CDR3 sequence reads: CASERSGVLTF. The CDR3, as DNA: TGTGCCAGCGAGCGGTCTGGCGTCCTGACTTTC.

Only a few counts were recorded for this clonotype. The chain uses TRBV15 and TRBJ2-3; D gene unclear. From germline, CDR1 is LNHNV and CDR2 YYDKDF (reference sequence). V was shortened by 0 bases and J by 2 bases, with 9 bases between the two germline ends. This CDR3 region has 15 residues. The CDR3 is CATSRDPRSTDTQYF. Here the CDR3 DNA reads TGTGCCACCAGCAGAGATCCCCGGTCCACAGATACGCAGTATTTT. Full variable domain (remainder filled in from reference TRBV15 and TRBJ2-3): DAMVIQNPRYQVTQFGKPVTLSCSQTLNHNVMYWYQQKSSQAPKLLFHYYDKDFNNEADTPDNFQSRRPNTSFCFLDIRSPGLGDTAMYLCATSRDPRSTDTQYFGPGTRLTVL.

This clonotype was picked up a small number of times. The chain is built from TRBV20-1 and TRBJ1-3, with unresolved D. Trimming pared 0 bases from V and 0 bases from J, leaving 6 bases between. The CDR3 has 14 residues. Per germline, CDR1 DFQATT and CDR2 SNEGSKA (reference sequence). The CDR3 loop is CSARDPTSGNTIYF. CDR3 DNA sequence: TGCAGTGCTAGAGATCCGACCTCTGGAAACACCATATATTTT.

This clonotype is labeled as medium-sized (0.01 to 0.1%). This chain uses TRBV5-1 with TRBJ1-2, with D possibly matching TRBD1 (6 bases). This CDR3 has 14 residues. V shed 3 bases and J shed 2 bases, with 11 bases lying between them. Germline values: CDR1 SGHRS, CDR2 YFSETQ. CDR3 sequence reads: CASSYDRQNYGYTF. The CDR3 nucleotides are TGCGCCAGCAGCTACGACAGGCAAAACTATGGCTACACCTTC.

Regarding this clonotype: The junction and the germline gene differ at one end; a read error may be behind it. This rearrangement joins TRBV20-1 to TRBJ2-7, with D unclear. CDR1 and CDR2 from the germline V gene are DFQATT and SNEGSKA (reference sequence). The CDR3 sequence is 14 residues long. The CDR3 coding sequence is TGCAGCGCTAGAGATCGGGCCAGCCCTGCCGAGCAGTGCTTC. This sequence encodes CSARDRASPAEQCF.

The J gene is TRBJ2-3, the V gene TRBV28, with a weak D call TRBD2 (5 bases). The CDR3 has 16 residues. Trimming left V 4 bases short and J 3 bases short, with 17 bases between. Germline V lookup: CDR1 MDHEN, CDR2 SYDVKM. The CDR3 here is CASSSSRELSTDTQYF. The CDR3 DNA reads TGTGCCAGCAGTTCCTCGAGGGAGTTGTCGACAGATACGCAGTATTTT.

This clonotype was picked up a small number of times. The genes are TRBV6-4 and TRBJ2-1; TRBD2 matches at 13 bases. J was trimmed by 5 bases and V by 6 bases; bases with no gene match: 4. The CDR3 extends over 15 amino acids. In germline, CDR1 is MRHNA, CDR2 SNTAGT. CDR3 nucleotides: TGTGCCAGCAGCGTCGGGACTAGCGGGAACAATGAGCAGTTCTTC. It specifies CASSVGTSGNNEQFF.